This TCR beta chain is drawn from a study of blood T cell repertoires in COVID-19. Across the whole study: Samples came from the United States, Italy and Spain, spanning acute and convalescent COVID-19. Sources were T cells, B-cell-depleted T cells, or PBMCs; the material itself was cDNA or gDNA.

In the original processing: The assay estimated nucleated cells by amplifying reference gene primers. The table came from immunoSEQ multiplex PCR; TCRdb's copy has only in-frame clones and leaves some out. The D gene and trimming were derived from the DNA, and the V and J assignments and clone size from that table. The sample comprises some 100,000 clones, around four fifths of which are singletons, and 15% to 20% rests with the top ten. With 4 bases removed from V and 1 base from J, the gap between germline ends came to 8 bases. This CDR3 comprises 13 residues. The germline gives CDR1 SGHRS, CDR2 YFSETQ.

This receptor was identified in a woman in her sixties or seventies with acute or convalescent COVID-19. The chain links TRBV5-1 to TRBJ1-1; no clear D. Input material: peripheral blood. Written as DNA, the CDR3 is TGCGCCAGCAGCCTCATCAGGAACACTGAAGCTTTCTTT. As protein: CASSLIRNTEAFF. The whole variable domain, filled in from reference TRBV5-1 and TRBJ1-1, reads KAGVTQTPRYLIKTRGQQVTLSCSPISGHRSVSWYQQTPGQGLQFLFEYFSETQRNKGNFPGRFSGRQFSNSRSEMNVSTLELGDSALYLCASSLIRNTEAFFGQGTRLTVV.